Described below is a single TCR beta chain sequence and its context. This clone's antigen is unknown. The record has no base qualities; no much larger clone is one base away. The trim is 2 bases for V and 1 base for J, with a gap of 9 bases between the germline ends. For CDR1 and CDR2, the germline V gene (reference sequence) lists LNHDA and SQIVND. Inclusive of the bounding cysteine and phenylalanine, the CDR3 is 15 residues long. The kept DNA is CDR3 alone, 45 bases in frame from the first base. The immunoSEQ hsTCRB v3.0 assay was used at survey level resolution for TRB variable region sequencing. The target sequencing depth for TRB was roughly 35,000-50,000 T-cell genomes per sample. TRB libraries were pooled and sequenced on an Illumina MiSeq using a v3 150-cycle kit. Per the original workflow: Repertoire analysis was performed in R inside a reproducible Nextflow workflow that covered QC, data transformation and analysis. LymphoSeq2, an R package for AIRR-Seq data exploration, was used to implement custom analyses. A handful of samples that produced fewer than 5000 total TRB sequences were removed, so 188 HIV repertoires were analyzed. Among the 190 or so HIV repertoires that were kept, 59 were collected before ART initiation and roughly 130 were collected after ART initiation. Repertoires were downsampled to 5000 TRB nucleotide sequences, with summary statistics averaged over 100 downsampling iterations. Only TRB sequences with CDR3 regions of at least seven amino acids were retained for analysis. Two measures captured diversity: a Shannon entropy-derived clonality score and the Gini coefficient. In repertoire networks, the top 5000 CDR3 amino acid sequences were linked whenever an edit distance of one separated two sequences. Antigen specificity groups and MHC restriction were predicted for TRB CDR3 amino acid sequences with GLIPH2. To flag known CMV, EBV, HIV or tissue antigen associations, CDR3 amino acid sequences were matched against VDJdb and McPAS-TCR. Pre-ART, post-ART and control groups were compared with Wilcoxon signed-rank tests and Holm-Bonferroni correction. Held by TCRdb, this immuneACCESS table contains in-frame sequences only and omits some clones. Under half of the omission traces to an unresolved V gene where checked; the cause of the rest is unknown. V and J calls plus clone size are reproduced from that table; the DNA served to infer D and trimming. The sample has tens of thousands of clones on record, 87% of them singletons. Together, the top ten hold 0.9% to 1.2% of the sample.

Participants were included only if at least one PBMC sample before ART initiation and at least two post-ART samples were available. All participants with HIV were treated in the United States of America. Before DNA extraction, cryopreserved samples containing 1-10 million PBMC were thawed and washed. At the time of the earliest PBMC sample, participants with HIV were aged between about 20 and 54 years. Each participant contributed PBMC samples from 1-4 timepoints before ART initiation and 2-8 timepoints after ART initiation, with a median of 7 samples. Serial HIV viral load, CD4+ T-cell count, ART history and demographic data were obtained for every participant. Genomic DNA was extracted from unsorted PBMC with a Qiagen kit on a QIAcube, with processing performed in batches of 12 samples. This entry comes from a study of long-term antiretroviral therapy in people with HIV (dated by TCRdb to about 2022). Some background on the complete study: The earliest samples were collected roughly a decade before the 2015 WHO recommendation for immediate ART, at a time when ART was usually postponed until CD4 counts fell. Test extractions of a monoclonal T-cell line alongside approximately 36 polyclonal samples showed no cross-contamination during QIAcube processing. From some 30 adults with confirmed HIV infection, the cohort provided around 180 cryopreserved PBMC samples, gathered serially across a mean of around six years (range 1-12). A retrospective serial study tested whether changes in peripheral blood TRB repertoire composition and diversity were associated with ART initiation and durable HIV suppression. About 35% of the 30 participants with HIV were female. General conclusions and limits of the study: Expanded TRB clones identified before ART initiation dominated the repertoire at all time points, although this dominance fluctuated and declined in many PLHIV after ART. Because cell numbers in pre-ART samples were limited, unsorted PBMC were profiled instead of sorted CD4+ and CD8+ T cells. Inferences about post-ART repertoire changes were limited because no data were available on ART adherence, viral resistance or therapy changes. Starting ART was linked to a significant rise in TRB diversity, yet even with long-term ART the diversity remained significantly lower than in transplant donor controls. Owing to limited PBMC availability, only the TCR beta chain was sequenced, without alpha chain pairing. CDR3 length ranges in HIV repertoires were narrower than in controls, and network structure suggested an antigen-experienced repertoire with only a slight naive shift after ART. The samples span the years 2004 to 2017, and the ART regimens used may be less effective than current regimens.

The source material was unsorted PBMCs, sampled 2 years after starting antiretroviral therapy. The V gene is TRBV19 and the J gene is TRBJ2-1; the D gene is possibly TRBD1 or TRBD2, each agreeing over 5 bases. This clonotype was sampled from a man aged 50-60 years with HIV. The sequence in DNA is TGTGCCAGTAGTATACCCGGGGCTTCCTACAATGAGCAGTTCTTC. The resulting protein is CASSIPGASYNEQFF.